This T cell receptor beta chain is from a study of OX40 agonist ivuxolimab in advanced cancers. Some background on the complete study: Ivuxolimab, which targeted the costimulatory receptor OX40 (CD134), was an agonistic, fully human IgG2 monoclonal antibody. Intravenous ivuxolimab was administered to patients every 2 weeks at six dose levels: 0.01, 0.1, 0.3, 1.5, 3 and 10 mg/kg. The paper covers the monotherapy dose-escalation part of the phase I ivuxolimab trial, which included N of about 51 patients. Of the approximately 54 dose-escalation patients, hepatocellular carcinoma was present in roughly 19, melanoma in about 15, renal cell carcinoma in 9 and head and neck cancer in 9. A male proportion of 75% to 85% and a mean age of 60 years, ranging from about 20 to 80, were recorded for the dose-escalation cohort. Prior anti-PD-1, anti-PD-L1 or anti-CTLA-4 therapy was permitted, and checkpoint inhibitors had been received by roughly two fifths of dose-escalation patients. Partial responses were achieved by three dose-escalation patients, of whom one had hepatocellular carcinoma and two had cutaneous melanoma. The point of sequencing TCRbeta in the periphery was to test whether ivuxolimab changed TCR sequence diversity and drove clonal T-cell expansion. What the authors observed across the whole study: On average, CD8+ T cells showed more expanded clones than CD4+ T cells after ivuxolimab. At doses of 0.1 to 3.0 mg/kg, clonal expansion of both CD4+ and CD8+ blood T cells was observed from baseline to week 6. Partial responders in the 0.1-3.0 mg/kg groups had among the lowest normalized peripheral clonal expansion, especially among CD8+ T cells. The antigen specificity of the peripheral T cells that underwent clonal expansion was not determined. Low levels of normalized T-cell clonal expansion were also shown by some nonresponding patients.

To sequence the TCRbeta CDR3 region, genomic DNA was isolated from the sorted cells. The immunoSEQ Assay was used for sequencing of TCRbeta CDR3 regions. This immuneACCESS table, as held by TCRdb, lists in-frame sequences with V and J called but not all clones. Of the missing ones, under half trace to an unresolved V gene in checked studies; the others have no known cause. Recorded for this sample are about 77,000 clones; around 80% of them occurred a single time. Around 0.8% of the sample is taken by the ten largest. V and J are truncated by 4 bases and 3 bases respectively, leaving an intervening sequence of 13 bases. Looking up the germline V gene yields CDR1 SGHVS and CDR2 FQNEAQ. The CDR3 numbers 14 residues from cysteine through phenylalanine. Here the CDR3 DNA is all that survives: 42 bases in frame from base 1. Patients with autoimmune disease history or receiving systemic immunosuppression were excluded from the trial. In every dose cohort, peripheral blood was drawn for TCR sequencing at baseline, cycle 4 day 1, and cycle 7 day 1. Samples were obtained from an open-label, multicenter, first-in-human phase I dose-escalation trial of ivuxolimab. Adults with locally advanced or metastatic melanoma, renal cell carcinoma, hepatocellular carcinoma or head and neck squamous cell carcinoma were enrolled in the trial. CD4+ and CD8+ T cells were sorted separately from peripheral blood before TCR sequencing.

Comment on this clone: The antigen this receptor binds is unknown. No clone much larger than this one lies a single base away; base qualities are absent.

Sequenced here: CD4+ or CD8+ T cells sorted from blood, sampled in a trial of the OX40 agonist ivuxolimab. This clonotype originated in an adult with an advanced solid tumor such as melanoma, head and neck, liver or kidney cancer. The rearranged chain carries TRBV7-8 and TRBJ2-7; TRBD1 is a possible D gene, resting on 5 matching bases. The nucleotide sequence reads as follows: TGTGCCAGCAGCTCAGGGTTATTAGGCTACGAGCAGTACTTC. Translated, it gives CASSSGLLGYEQYF.